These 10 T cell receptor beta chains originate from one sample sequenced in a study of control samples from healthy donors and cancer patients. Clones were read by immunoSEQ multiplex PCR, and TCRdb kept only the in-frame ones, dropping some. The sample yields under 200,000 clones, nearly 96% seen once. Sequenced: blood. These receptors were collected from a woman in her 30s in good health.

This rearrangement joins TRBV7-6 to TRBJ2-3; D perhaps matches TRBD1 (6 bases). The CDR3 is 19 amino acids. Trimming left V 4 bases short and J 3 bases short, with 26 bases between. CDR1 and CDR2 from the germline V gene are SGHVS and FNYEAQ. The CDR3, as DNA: TGTGCCAGCAGCTCACCGGGACAAACACCAGGCCTACGGACAGATACGCAGTATTTT. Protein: CASSSPGQTPGLRTDTQYF.

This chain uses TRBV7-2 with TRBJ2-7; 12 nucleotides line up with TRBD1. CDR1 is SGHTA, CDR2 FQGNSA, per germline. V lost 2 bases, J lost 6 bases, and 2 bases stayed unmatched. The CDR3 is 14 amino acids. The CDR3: CASSLRDRGREQYF. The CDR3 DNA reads TGTGCCAGCAGCTTAAGGGACAGGGGGCGCGAGCAGTACTTC.

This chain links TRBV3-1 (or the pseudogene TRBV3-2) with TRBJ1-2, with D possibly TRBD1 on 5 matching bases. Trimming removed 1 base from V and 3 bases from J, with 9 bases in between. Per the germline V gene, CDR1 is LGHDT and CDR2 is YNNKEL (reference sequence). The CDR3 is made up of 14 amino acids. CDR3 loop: CASSQGQGDYGYTF. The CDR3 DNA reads TGTGCCAGCAGCCAAGGTCAGGGTGACTATGGCTACACCTTC.

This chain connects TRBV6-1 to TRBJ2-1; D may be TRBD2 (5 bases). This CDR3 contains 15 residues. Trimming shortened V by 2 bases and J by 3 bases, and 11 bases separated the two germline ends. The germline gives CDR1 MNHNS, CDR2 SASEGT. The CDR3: CASSELAGNYNEQFF. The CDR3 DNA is TGTGCCAGCAGTGAACTGGCGGGCAACTACAATGAGCAGTTCTTC.

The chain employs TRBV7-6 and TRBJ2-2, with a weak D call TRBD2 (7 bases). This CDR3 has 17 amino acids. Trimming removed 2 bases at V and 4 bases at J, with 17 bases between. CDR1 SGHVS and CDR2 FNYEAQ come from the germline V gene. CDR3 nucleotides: TGTGCCAGCAGCTTACTTGGGCGGGGGCCCGTCACCGGGGAGCTGTTTTTT. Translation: CASSLLGRGPVTGELFF.

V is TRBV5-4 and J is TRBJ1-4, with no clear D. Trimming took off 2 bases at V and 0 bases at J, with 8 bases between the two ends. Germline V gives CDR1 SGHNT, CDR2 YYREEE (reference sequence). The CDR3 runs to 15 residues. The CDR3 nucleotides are TGTGCCAGCAGCTTCTGGGAGGCAACTAATGAAAAACTGTTTTTT. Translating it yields CASSFWEATNEKLFF.

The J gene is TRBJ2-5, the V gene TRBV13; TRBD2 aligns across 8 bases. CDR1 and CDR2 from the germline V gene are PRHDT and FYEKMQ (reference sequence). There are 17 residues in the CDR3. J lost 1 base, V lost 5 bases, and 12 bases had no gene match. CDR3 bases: TGTGCCAGCAGCGGGCGGGGAGCGGGAGTGCTCCAAGAGACCCAGTACTTC. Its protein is CASSGRGAGVLQETQYF. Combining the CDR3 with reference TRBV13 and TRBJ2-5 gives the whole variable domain AAGVIQSPRHLIKEKRETATLKCYPIPRHDTVYWYQQGPGQDPQFLISFYEKMQSDKGSIPDRFSAQQFSDYHSELNMSSLELGDSALYFCASSGRGAGVLQETQYFGPGTRLLVL.

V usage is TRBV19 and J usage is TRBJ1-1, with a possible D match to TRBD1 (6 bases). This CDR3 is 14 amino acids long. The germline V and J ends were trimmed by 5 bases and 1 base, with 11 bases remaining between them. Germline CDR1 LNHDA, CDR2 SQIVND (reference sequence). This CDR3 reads CASSALQGNTEAFF. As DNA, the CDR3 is TGTGCCAGTAGTGCGTTACAGGGGAACACTGAAGCTTTCTTT.

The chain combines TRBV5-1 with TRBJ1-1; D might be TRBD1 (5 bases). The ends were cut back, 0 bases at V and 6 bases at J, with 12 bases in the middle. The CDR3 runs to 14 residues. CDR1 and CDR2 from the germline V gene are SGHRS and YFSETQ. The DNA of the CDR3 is TGCGCCAGCAGCTTGGGAGGGGTTTCCGCTGAAGCTTTCTTT. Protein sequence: CASSLGGVSAEAFF.

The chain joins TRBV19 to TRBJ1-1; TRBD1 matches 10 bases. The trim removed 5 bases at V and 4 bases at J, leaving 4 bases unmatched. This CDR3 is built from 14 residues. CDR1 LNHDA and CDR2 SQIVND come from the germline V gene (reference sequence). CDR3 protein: CASSLGQGSTEAFF. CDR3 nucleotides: TGTGCCAGTAGTCTGGGACAGGGGTCCACTGAAGCTTTCTTT.